The rows below give T cell receptor beta chains drawn from one sample of a study of PD-L1 blockade in urothelial cancer. The method was immunoSEQ multiplex PCR; TCRdb's version includes in-frame clones alone and lacks a portion of them. The repertoire holds approximately 100,000 clones, 70% to 90% seen once, with about 2.3% in the top ten. The source material was PBMCs, sampled around atezolizumab (anti-PD-L1) treatment. The receptors derive from a middle-aged man with urothelial cancer. The CDR3 runs from the conserved cysteine through the conserved F or W. Each record gives: V gene, J gene, D gene, CDR3 length, clone size, CDR3 protein, CDR3 DNA. D genes are given only for firm matches. Not all rows give a size; the values are once, few, many and, for expanded clones, a class.

>TRBV5-1|TRBJ1-6|TRBD1|16|NA
CASSPEGQGTSSPLHF
TGCGCCAGCAGCCCCGAGGGACAGGGAACGAGTTCACCCCTCCACTTT
>TRBV5-1|TRBJ1-2|TRBD1|17|NA
CASSLILPGTGNYGYTF
TGCGCCAGCAGCTTGATCCTCCCCGGGACAGGGAACTATGGCTACACCTTC
>TRBV11-1|TRBJ2-4|NA|14|NA
CASSLTGQLNIQYF
TGTGCCAGCAGCTTAACGGGACAACTAAACATTCAGTACTTC
>TRBV27|TRBJ2-4|NA|14|NA
CASSPDRAKNIQYF
TGTGCCAGCAGCCCAGACAGGGCCAAAAACATTCAGTACTTC
>TRBV2|TRBJ2-7|NA|14|NA
CASISGELAYEQYF
TGTGCCAGCATATCGGGGGAGCTGGCCTACGAGCAGTACTTC
>TRBV28|TRBJ2-7|NA|16|NA
CASSPRSEHYSYEQYF
TGTGCCAGCAGTCCAAGAAGTGAACATTACTCCTACGAGCAGTACTTC
>TRBV11-2|TRBJ2-1|NA|15|NA
CASSQGAGAGNEQFF
TGTGCCAGCAGCCAGGGGGCGGGAGCAGGCAATGAGCAGTTCTTC
>TRBV7-9|TRBJ1-6|NA|11|NA
CASGDYSPLHF
TGTGCCAGCGGAGACTATTCACCCCTCCACTTT
>TRBV5-4|TRBJ2-6|TRBD1|16|NA
CASGNIDRAGANVLTF
TGTGCCAGCGGAAACATAGACAGGGCTGGGGCCAACGTCCTGACTTTC
>TRBV28|TRBJ2-2|NA|14|NA
CASSLNAIRGELFF
TGTGCCAGCAGTTTGAATGCGATTCGAGGGGAGCTGTTTTTT
>TRBV7-8|TRBJ2-2|TRBD2|18|NA
CASSFGGTSGINTGELFF
TGTGCCAGCAGCTTTGGCGGGACTAGCGGTATCAACACCGGGGAGCTGTTTTTT
>TRBV6-1|TRBJ2-3|NA|14|once
CASSETGSKDTQYF
TGTGCCAGCAGCGAGACGGGGTCCAAAGATACGCAGTATTTT
>TRBV4-2|TRBJ2-7|TRBD1|17|NA
CASSQDPRGRGQYEQYF
TGTGCCAGCAGCCAAGATCCGAGGGGCAGGGGGCAATACGAGCAGTACTTC
>TRBV19|TRBJ1-2|NA|13|NA
CASTADRYYGYTF
TGTGCCAGTACCGCGGACAGATACTATGGCTACACCTTC
>TRBV28|TRBJ2-1|NA|13|NA
CASKDSWYNEQFF
TGTGCCAGCAAGGACTCCTGGTACAATGAGCAGTTCTTC
>TRBV5-4|TRBJ2-1|NA|13|NA
CASSLGGGIGQFF
TGTGCCAGCAGCTTGGGCGGGGGCATCGGGCAGTTCTTC
>TRBV7-6|TRBJ2-3|TRBD2|17|NA
CASSLTPSGPGPDTQYF
TGTGCCAGCAGCTTAACCCCTAGCGGACCAGGCCCAGATACGCAGTATTTT
>TRBV18|TRBJ2-1|NA|13|once
CASSPTGQNEQFF
TGTGCCAGCTCACCAACAGGGCAGAATGAGCAGTTCTTC
>TRBV5-6|TRBJ1-5|NA|12|once
CASSWGGQPQHF
TGTGCCAGCAGCTGGGGGGGGCAGCCCCAGCATTTT
>TRBV7-9|TRBJ2-7|TRBD1|16|NA
CASSLLTGTGGYEQYF
TGTGCCAGCAGCTTACTAACCGGGACAGGGGGTTACGAGCAGTACTTC
>TRBV18|TRBJ2-7|TRBD1|14|NA
CASSRLGQSGEQYF
TGTGCCAGCTCACGCCTGGGACAGTCGGGGGAGCAGTACTTC
>TRBV5-1|TRBJ2-1|TRBD2|16|NA
CASSLMAGGGLSEQFF
TGCGCCAGCAGCTTGATGGCGGGAGGGGGGCTTAGTGAGCAGTTCTTC
>TRBV28|TRBJ1-1|NA|14|NA
CASSFPGVGTEAFF
TGTGCCAGCAGTTTTCCCGGGGTCGGGACTGAAGCTTTCTTT
>TRBV6-6|TRBJ1-5|NA|14|once
CASRHPDSYQPQHF
TGTGCCAGCAGGCACCCCGACAGTTATCAGCCCCAGCATTTT
>TRBV14|TRBJ2-5|TRBD2|13|few
CASNVAGQETQYF
TGTGCCAGCAATGTAGCGGGCCAAGAGACCCAGTACTTC
>TRBV27|TRBJ1-5|NA|15|NA
CASSRVRGESQPQHF
TGTGCCAGCAGTAGGGTCCGGGGGGAAAGTCAGCCCCAGCATTTT
>TRBV30|TRBJ2-7|TRBD2|11|NA
CAWSAGGWMYF
TGTGCCTGGAGTGCCGGGGGGTGGATGTACTTC
>TRBV28|TRBJ1-5|NA|13|NA
CASSLPPSQPQHF
TGTGCCAGCAGTTTACCCCCCTCTCAGCCCCAGCATTTT
>TRBV19|TRBJ2-1|TRBD2|16|NA
CASTLTGTSGSNEQFF
TGTGCCAGTACTCTAACCGGGACTAGCGGGAGCAATGAGCAGTTCTTC
>TRBV7-3|TRBJ2-3|TRBD2|14|NA
CASSPSGREYTQYF
TGTGCCAGCAGCCCTAGCGGGAGAGAGTATACGCAGTATTTT
>TRBV29-1|TRBJ2-3|TRBD2|19|NA
CSVAGTSGSKSGSTDTQYF
TGCAGCGTTGCAGGGACTAGCGGGAGCAAAAGTGGGAGCACAGATACGCAGTATTTT
>TRBV29-1|TRBJ1-1|NA|11|many
CSVVSYTEAFF
TGCAGCGTTGTGTCATACACTGAAGCTTTCTTT
>TRBV11-2|TRBJ1-6|TRBD1|16|NA
CASSRYGQGRESPLHF
TGTGCCAGCAGCCGGTATGGACAGGGACGGGAATCACCCCTCCACTTT
>TRBV27|TRBJ2-5|TRBD2|18|NA
CASSFLRGAGSGSETQYF
TGTGCCAGCAGTTTTCTCCGAGGTGCCGGAAGCGGGAGCGAGACCCAGTACTTC
>TRBV29-1|TRBJ1-2|TRBD1|12|few
CSAEQGGYGYTF
TGCAGCGCCGAGCAGGGGGGCTATGGCTACACCTTC
>TRBV11-1|TRBJ2-5|TRBD2|19|NA
CASSLAAEGYGPSGETQYF
TGTGCCAGCAGCTTAGCAGCCGAGGGCTATGGGCCTAGCGGAGAGACCCAGTACTTC
>TRBV28|TRBJ2-1|TRBD1|15|NA
CASSLQPGGFNEQFF
TGTGCCAGCAGCCTTCAGCCAGGGGGCTTCAATGAGCAGTTCTTC
>TRBV19|TRBJ1-2|TRBD1|18|NA
CASSIDAGTGGPNYGYTF
TGTGCCAGTAGTATAGACGCTGGGACAGGGGGCCCCAACTATGGCTACACCTTC
>TRBV25-1|TRBJ1-2|NA|16|once
CASSDNLGRANYGYTF
TGTGCCAGCAGTGATAATTTGGGCAGGGCCAACTATGGCTACACCTTC
>TRBV7-2|TRBJ2-5|NA|13|NA
CASSLGIQETQYF
TGTGCCAGCAGCTTAGGTATACAAGAGACCCAGTACTTC
>TRBV30|TRBJ2-1|TRBD1|17|few
CAWKASTRDRYYNEQFF
TGTGCCTGGAAAGCCAGCACGAGGGACAGGTACTACAATGAGCAGTTCTTC
>TRBV6-5|TRBJ2-7|TRBD2|15|NA
CASRPGTSGAYEQYF
TGTGCCAGCAGGCCCGGGACTAGCGGGGCCTACGAGCAGTACTTC
>TRBV27|TRBJ2-7|TRBD2|14|once
CASSFGSGRYEQYF
TGTGCCAGCAGTTTCGGTAGCGGGAGGTACGAGCAGTACTTC
>TRBV2|TRBJ2-1|TRBD2|15|NA
CASRPTSGPYNEQFF
TGTGCCAGCAGGCCGACTAGCGGACCCTACAATGAGCAGTTCTTC
>TRBV28|TRBJ2-7|TRBD1|16|NA
CASRPAARTGDYEQYF
TGTGCCAGCAGACCCGCTGCCCGGACAGGGGACTACGAGCAGTACTTC
>TRBV19|TRBJ1-5|NA|14|NA
CASSPLRGWQPQHF
TGTGCCAGTAGTCCTCTGCGGGGGTGGCAGCCCCAGCATTTT
>TRBV6-1|TRBJ2-1|TRBD2|19|NA
CASSEVEFRLADSYNEQFF
TGTGCCAGCAGTGAAGTAGAGTTCAGACTAGCAGACTCCTACAATGAGCAGTTCTTC
>TRBV28|TRBJ1-2|TRBD1|15|NA
CASGGYRGPIYGYTF
TGTGCCAGCGGGGGATACAGGGGGCCCATCTATGGCTACACCTTC
>TRBV28|TRBJ1-1|NA|12|few
CATPGAYTEAFF
TGTGCCACGCCAGGGGCATACACTGAAGCTTTCTTT
>TRBV11-3|TRBJ2-1|NA|16|NA
CASSLDSSGVYNEQFF
TGTGCCAGCAGCTTAGATAGTAGCGGAGTCTACAATGAGCAGTTCTTC
>TRBV28|TRBJ1-1|NA|13|NA
CASSLGQAREAFF
TGTGCCAGCAGTTTGGGCCAGGCGCGTGAAGCTTTCTTT
>TRBV18|TRBJ2-1|TRBD2|19|NA
CASSPGGLAGGVNLNEQFF
TGTGCCAGCTCACCGGGAGGACTAGCGGGAGGGGTAAATCTGAATGAGCAGTTCTTC
>TRBV2|TRBJ2-7|NA|14|many
CASRFKYMLYEQYF
TGTGCCAGCAGGTTTAAATACATGCTCTACGAGCAGTACTTC